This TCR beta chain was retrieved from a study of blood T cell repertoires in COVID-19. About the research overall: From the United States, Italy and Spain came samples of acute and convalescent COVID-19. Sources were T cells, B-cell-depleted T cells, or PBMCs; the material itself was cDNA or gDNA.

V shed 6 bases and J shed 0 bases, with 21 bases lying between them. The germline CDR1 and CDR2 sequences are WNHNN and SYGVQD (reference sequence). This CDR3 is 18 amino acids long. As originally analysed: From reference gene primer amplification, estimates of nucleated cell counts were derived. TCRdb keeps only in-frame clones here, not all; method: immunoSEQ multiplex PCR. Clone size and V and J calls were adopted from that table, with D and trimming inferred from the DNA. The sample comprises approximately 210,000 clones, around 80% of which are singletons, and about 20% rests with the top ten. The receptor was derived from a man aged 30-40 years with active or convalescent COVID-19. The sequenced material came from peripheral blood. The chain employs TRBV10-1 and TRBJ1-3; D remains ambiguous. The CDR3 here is CASSALVMRAFSGNTIYF. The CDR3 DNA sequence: TGCGCCAGCAGCGCCCTGGTAATGAGGGCCTTCTCTGGAAACACCATATATTTT.